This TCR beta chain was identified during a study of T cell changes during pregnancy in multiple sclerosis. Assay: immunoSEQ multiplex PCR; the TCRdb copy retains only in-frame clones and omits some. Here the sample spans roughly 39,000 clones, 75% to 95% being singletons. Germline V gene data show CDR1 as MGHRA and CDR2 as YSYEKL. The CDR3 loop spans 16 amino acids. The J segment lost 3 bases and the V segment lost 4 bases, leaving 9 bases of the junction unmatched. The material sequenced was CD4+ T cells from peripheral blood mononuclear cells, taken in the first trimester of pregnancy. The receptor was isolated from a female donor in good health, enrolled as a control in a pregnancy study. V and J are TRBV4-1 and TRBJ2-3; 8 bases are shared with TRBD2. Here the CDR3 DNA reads TGCGCCAGCAGCCGATCGGGGGGGGCCAGGACAGATACGCAGTATTTT. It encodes CASSRSGGARTDTQYF.